This T cell receptor beta chain originates from a study of cytomegalovirus exposure and HLA in healthy donors. The PCR had 60 Vbeta and 13 Jbeta primers. Assay used: immunoSEQ multiplex PCR; TCRdb lists only in-frame clones, some missing. The profile shows about 120,000 clones, roughly three fifths of them singletons. With 9 bases clipped from V and 0 bases from J, the junction kept 4 bases outside the gene matches. The CDR3 has 14 residues. Germline V lookup: CDR1 SEHNR, CDR2 FQNEAQ (reference sequence). The sequencing sample was made of PBMCs. This chain uses TRBV7-9 with TRBJ2-2; 7 bases match TRBD1. The clonotype originates from a woman aged 40-49 years in good health and CMV-seropositive. CDR3 DNA: TGTGCCAGTGCACAGGGGACGAACACCGGGGAGCTGTTTTTT. Its protein is CASAQGTNTGELFF.